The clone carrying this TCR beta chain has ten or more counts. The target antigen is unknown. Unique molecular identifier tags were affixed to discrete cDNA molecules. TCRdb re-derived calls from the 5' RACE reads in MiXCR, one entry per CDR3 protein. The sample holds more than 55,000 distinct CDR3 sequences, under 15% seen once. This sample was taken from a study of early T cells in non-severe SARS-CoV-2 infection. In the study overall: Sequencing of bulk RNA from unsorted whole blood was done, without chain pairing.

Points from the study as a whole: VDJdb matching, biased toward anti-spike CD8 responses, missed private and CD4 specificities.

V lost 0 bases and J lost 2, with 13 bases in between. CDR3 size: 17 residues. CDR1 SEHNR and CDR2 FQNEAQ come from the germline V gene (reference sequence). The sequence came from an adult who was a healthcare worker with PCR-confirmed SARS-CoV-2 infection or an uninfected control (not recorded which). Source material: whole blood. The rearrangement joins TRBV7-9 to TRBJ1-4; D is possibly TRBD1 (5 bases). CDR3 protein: CASSLARGEGTNEKLFF. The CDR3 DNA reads TGTGCCAGCAGCTTAGCGCGAGGGGAAGGGACTAATGAAAAACTGTTTTTT.